These T cell receptor beta chains were read from a single sample in a study of T cell responses to AZD1222 COVID-19 vaccine. The assay was immunoSEQ multiplex PCR, and TCRdb's table has in-frame clones only and misses some. The table includes some 140,000 clones, over 85% detected once. Source: peripheral blood, taken on day 0 of AZD1222 vaccination. Receptor source: an adult in good health. Both conserved end residues are part of each CDR3. A D gene is named only where the DNA matches it firmly. The size of a clone is reported for some rows only, either as once, few or many, or as a class for expanded clones.

abundance	v_gene	j_gene	d_gene	CDR3nt	CDR3aa
.	TRBV27	TRBJ2-7	TRBD2	TGTGCCAGCAGTCGTTTAGGGCCAGCGGGAGGGTCGAAGGAGCAGTACTTC	CASSRLGPAGGSKEQYF
.	TRBV9	TRBJ2-3	.	TGTGCCAGCAGCGTCTCCCGGGGGGGAGGGGGCTCAGATACGCAGTATTTT	CASSVSRGGGGSDTQYF
.	TRBV5-6	TRBJ1-5	.	TGTGCCAGCAGCTCCACCGGGGGACGGCACAATCAGCCCCAGCATTTT	CASSSTGGRHNQPQHF
.	TRBV7-2	TRBJ1-1	.	TGTGCCAGCGAACGTCCCCCGTGGACTGAAGCTTTCTTT	CASERPPWTEAFF
.	TRBV5-6	TRBJ1-1	.	TGTGCCAGCAGCGGAGCGAACACTGAAGCTTTCTTT	CASSGANTEAFF
once	TRBV7-9	TRBJ2-7	.	TGTGCCAGCAGCTTTTACCAGGGCCTCTCCTACGAGCAGTACTTC	CASSFYQGLSYEQYF
.	TRBV7-9	TRBJ2-7	TRBD2	TGTGCCAGCAGCGCCTCTAGCGGTTTCTCCTACGAGCAGTACTTC	CASSASSGFSYEQYF
.	TRBV9	TRBJ2-5	TRBD2	TGTGCCAGCAGCGTAGCGACTAGCGAAGCGCAAGAGACCCAGTACTTC	CASSVATSEAQETQYF
few	TRBV7-9	TRBJ1-1	.	TGTGCCAGCAGCTCGCACTTAGGGAACACTGAAGCTTTCTTT	CASSSHLGNTEAFF
.	TRBV11-3	TRBJ1-6	TRBD1	TGTGCCAGCAGCTTTTCGACAGGGGGGAATTCACCCCTCCACTTT	CASSFSTGGNSPLHF